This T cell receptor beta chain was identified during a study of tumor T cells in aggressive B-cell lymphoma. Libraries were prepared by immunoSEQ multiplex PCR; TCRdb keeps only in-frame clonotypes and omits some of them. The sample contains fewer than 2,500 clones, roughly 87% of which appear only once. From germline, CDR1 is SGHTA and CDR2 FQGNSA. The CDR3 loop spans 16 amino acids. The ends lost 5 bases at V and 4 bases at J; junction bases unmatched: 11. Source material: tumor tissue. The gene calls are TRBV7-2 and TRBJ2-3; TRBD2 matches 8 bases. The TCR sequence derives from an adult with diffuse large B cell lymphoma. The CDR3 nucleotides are TGTGCCAGCAGCCCCCCGAGGCTAGCGGGTTCAGATACGCAGTATTTT. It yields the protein CASSPPRLAGSDTQYF.